This TCR beta chain was sequenced during a study of shared clonotypes between healthy human individuals. Looking at the study overall: The composition of the donors was a couple of women and three men aged 18 to 49.

On this clone: No antigen is known for it.

Germline assignment: CDR1 SGHAT and CDR2 FQDESV (reference sequence). CDR3 length: 15 residues. The trim removed 6 bases at V and 7 bases at J, leaving 9 bases unmatched. The donor cohort consisted entirely of Caucasian adults residing in Nashville, Tennessee. Memory CD4+ cells were the fraction left after CD45RA+ naive selection. Broader study findings: Generation of non-shared clonotypes was less probable than generation of clonotypes shared by all four donors.

Generated by immunoSEQ multiplex PCR, the TCRdb table keeps only in-frame clones and is missing some. The table has fewer than 3 million clones, less than 95% seen once. The sequenced sample was naive CD4+ T cells from PBMCs. Specified subset: CD45RA+ positively selected. The rearrangement links TRBV11-1 to TRBJ2-1; 10 nucleotides agree with TRBD2. The receptor was derived from a man younger than 30 in good health. Some clones in this sample may be carry-over from other donors' samples. The chain's CDR3 is CASSSQREGLNEQFF. CDR3 DNA sequence: TGTGCCAGCAGTTCCCAGCGGGAGGGCCTGAATGAGCAGTTCTTC.